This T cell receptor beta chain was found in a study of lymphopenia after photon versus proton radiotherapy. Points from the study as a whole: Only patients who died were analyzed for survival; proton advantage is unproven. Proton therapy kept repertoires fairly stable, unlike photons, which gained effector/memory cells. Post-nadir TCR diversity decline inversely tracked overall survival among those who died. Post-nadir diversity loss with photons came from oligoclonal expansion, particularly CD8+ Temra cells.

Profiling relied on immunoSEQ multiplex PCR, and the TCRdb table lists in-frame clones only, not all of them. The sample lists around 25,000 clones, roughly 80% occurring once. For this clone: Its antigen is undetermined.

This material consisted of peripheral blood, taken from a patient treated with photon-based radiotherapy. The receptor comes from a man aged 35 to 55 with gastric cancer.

CDR3 sequence reads: CAWEGQHSGNTIYF. CDR3 DNA: TGTGCCTGGGAAGGACAGCACTCTGGAAACACCATATATTTT. The chain is built from TRBV30 and TRBJ1-3, with a weak D call TRBD1 (6 bases). The germline V gene has CDR1 GTSNPN and CDR2 SVGIG (reference sequence). Trimming stripped 5 bases from V and 0 bases from J, with 11 bases between. CDR3 size: 14 residues.